The entry below gives a single TCR beta chain sequence along with its context. Data came from immunoSEQ multiplex PCR; TCRdb stores just in-frame clones and leaves some out. The profile shows about 330,000 clones, 85% to 90% of them singletons. Germline V gene lookup returns CDR1 SNHLY and CDR2 FYNNEI. V shed 6 bases and J shed 1 base, with 9 bases lying between them. This CDR3 is built from 13 residues. These data belong to a study of blood T cell repertoires in COVID-19. Source material: peripheral blood. This receptor was obtained from a woman aged 45-65 years with active or convalescent COVID-19. The genes are TRBV2 and TRBJ1-1; D uncertain. CDR3 nucleotides: TGTGCCAGCAGCCTATCTAGGAACACTGAAGCTTTCTTT. Translated, it gives CASSLSRNTEAFF.